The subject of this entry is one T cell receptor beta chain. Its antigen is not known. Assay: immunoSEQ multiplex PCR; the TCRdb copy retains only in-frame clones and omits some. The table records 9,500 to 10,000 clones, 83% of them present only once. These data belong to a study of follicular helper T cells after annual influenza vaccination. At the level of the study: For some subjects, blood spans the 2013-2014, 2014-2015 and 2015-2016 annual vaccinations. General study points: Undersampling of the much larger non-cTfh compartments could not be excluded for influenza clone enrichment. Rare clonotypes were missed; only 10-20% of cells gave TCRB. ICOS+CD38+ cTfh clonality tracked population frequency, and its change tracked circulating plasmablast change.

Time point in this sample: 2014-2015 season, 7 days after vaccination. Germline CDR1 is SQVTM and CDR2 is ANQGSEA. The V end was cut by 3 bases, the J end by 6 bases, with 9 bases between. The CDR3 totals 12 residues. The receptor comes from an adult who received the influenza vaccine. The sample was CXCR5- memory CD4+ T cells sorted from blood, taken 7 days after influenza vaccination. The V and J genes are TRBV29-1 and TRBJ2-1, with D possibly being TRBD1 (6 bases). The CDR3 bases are TGCAGCGTTGATGAAGGGGGCAATGAGCAGTTCTTC. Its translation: CSVDEGGNEQFF.